This is a list of T cell receptor beta chains from one sample in a study of cytomegalovirus exposure and HLA in healthy donors. The assay was immunoSEQ multiplex PCR, and TCRdb's table has in-frame clones only and misses some. The sample has some 150,000 clones; around four fifths are singletons. The specimen sequenced was PBMCs. These receptors all come from a woman between 50 and 59 years old in good health and CMV-seronegative. Each CDR3 is given with its conserved first and last residue. A D gene is named only where the DNA matches it firmly. Expanded clones are given a class, and other clones once, few, many or no size at all.

TRBJ1-1 15 TRBV4-3 - - TGCGCCAGCAGCCTAGACAGAAACATGAACACTGAAGCTTTCTTT CASSLDRNMNTEAFF
TRBJ2-1 15 TRBV2 few TRBD2 TGTGCCAGCAGTGAATTGGTTAGCGGGGGACAAGAGCAGTTCTTC CASSELVSGGQEQFF
TRBJ2-7 14 TRBV7-8 few - TGTGCCAGCAGCTTGCAGGGCTTCTTAGGGGAGCAGTACTTC CASSLQGFLGEQYF
TRBJ2-3 17 TRBV2 - - TGTGCCAGCAGTGAACAGCGGGACACGATAAGCACAGATACGCAGTATTTT CASSEQRDTISTDTQYF
TRBJ2-5 12 TRBV21-1 - - TGTGCCAGCAAGAACAGGCCAGAGACCCAGTACTTC CASKNRPETQYF
TRBJ1-1 14 TRBV28 - - TGTGCCAGCAACCGTCAGGCTCTGAACACTGAAGCTTTCTTT CASNRQALNTEAFF
TRBJ2-1 13 TRBV19 - - TGTGCCAGTAGTCCACGAACAGGCAATGAGCAGTTCTTC CASSPRTGNEQFF
TRBJ2-7 15 TRBV5-1 - TRBD1 TGCGCCAGCAGCCACGGACAGGGGTTTTTCTACGAGCAGTACTTC CASSHGQGFFYEQYF
TRBJ2-7 11 TRBV2 - - TGTGCCAGCAGTGTGGATACAGCCCCTGACTTC CASSVDTAPDF
TRBJ1-6 14 TRBV28 once - TGTGCCACCACGATAGGGGTCAAGAATTCACCCCTCCACTTT CATTIGVKNSPLHF
TRBJ1-3 16 TRBV7-2 - - TGTGCCAGCAGCCACGACAGCGATTACTCTGGAAACACCATATATTTT CASSHDSDYSGNTIYF
TRBJ2-7 17 TRBV4-1 - - TGCGCCAGCAGCCCGTCGGTTTTCCGGGACAACCACTACGAGCAGTACTTC CASSPSVFRDNHYEQYF
TRBJ2-1 15 TRBV30 few TRBD2 TGTGCCTGGAGTGTAAGGGCGGGAGCGTCTACGGAGCAGTTCTTC CAWSVRAGASTEQFF
TRBJ2-2 16 TRBV9 - - TGTGCCAGCAGCGTAGCTACAGGAGTCGGAACCGGGGAGCTGTTTTTT CASSVATGVGTGELFF
TRBJ1-5 16 TRBV15 - - TGTGCCACCAGCAGAACTTCGACAGATAGCAATCAGCCCCAGCATTTT CATSRTSTDSNQPQHF
TRBJ2-3 15 TRBV6-1 few TRBD1 TGTGCCAGCAACCCGACAGGGTCCCTAACAGATACGCAGTATTTT CASNPTGSLTDTQYF
TRBJ1-4 13 TRBV7-2 - - TGTGCCAGCAGCCCCGGGAGGCGGGAAAAACTGTTTTTT CASSPGRREKLFF
TRBJ2-1 15 TRBV5-1 - TRBD1 TGCGCCAGCAGCTTTTCCCGACAGGGGTGGGATGAGCAGTTCTTC CASSFSRQGWDEQFF
TRBJ2-7 14 TRBV27 - TRBD1 TGTGCCAGCAGTTTTACAGGGGGAGACTACGAGCAGTACTTC CASSFTGGDYEQYF
TRBJ1-1 14 TRBV11-2 - - TGTGCCAGCAGCTTGGCGGGGGCGGGAACTGAAGCTTTCTTT CASSLAGAGTEAFF
TRBJ2-4 12 TRBV28 - TRBD1 TGTGCCAGCAGGGACAGGGTGAACATTCAGTACTTC CASRDRVNIQYF
TRBJ2-5 13 TRBV4-1 - - TGCGCCAGTATGCGGGGGCCTAGAGAGACCCAGTACTTC CASMRGPRETQYF
TRBJ1-6 16 TRBV6-6 - - TGTGCCAGCAGACTGCAGGACGGGAGGTCAAATTCACCCCTCCACTTT CASRLQDGRSNSPLHF
TRBJ2-3 16 TRBV5-4 - TRBD2 TGTGCCAGCAGCTCAAAAGCGGGGGCGTACACAGATACGCAGTATTTT CASSSKAGAYTDTQYF
TRBJ1-6 16 TRBV4-3 few - TGCGCCAGCAGCCAAGATCCTAGTTTGTATAATTCACCCCTCCACTTT CASSQDPSLYNSPLHF
TRBJ1-4 14 TRBV15 - - TGTGCCACCAGCAGGGAGGCCCGCTATGAAAAACTGTTTTTT CATSREARYEKLFF